This TCR beta chain was documented in a study of STAT5B mutations in CD4+ large granular lymphocyte leukemia. Germline V CDR1 and CDR2: SNHLY, FYNNEI. The CDR3 consists of 14 residues. V lost 9 bases and J lost 7; bases outside the gene matches: 11. The survey-level immunoSEQ assay was used. Produced via immunoSEQ multiplex PCR; TCRdb's table is partial and in-frame only. The sample holds under 40,000 clones, around three quarters seen once. This receptor was identified in a human donor in good health. The sequencing sample was made of CD4+ T cells from blood buffy coats. V gene TRBV2 combines with J gene TRBJ2-1; TRBD1 matches at 8 bases. CDR3 DNA sequence: TGTGCCAGTATTCCGGACAGGGTCGGGAATGAGCAGTTCTTC. Amino acid sequence: CASIPDRVGNEQFF.